Below are 26 T cell receptor beta chains sequenced from a single sample in a study of T-cell reconstitution after alpha-beta-depleted transplantation in children. A TCRbeta library incorporating unique molecular identifiers was prepared. TCRdb ran MiXCR on the PCR reads and lists one entry per CDR3 protein. The sample carries roughly 310,000 distinct CDR3 sequences, 20% to 30% recorded once. Material: PBMCs, mostly from graft donor cells, obtained 180 days after TCRalphabeta/CD19-depleted stem cell transplant. Receptors were obtained from a male patient younger than 18 who had a stem cell transplant for acute lymphoblastic leukemia, so the T cells may come from the graft donor.

CDR3 protein: CASSLDRAFLYNEQFF. As DNA, the CDR3 is TGCGCCAGCAGCTTGGACAGGGCCTTTCTTTACAATGAGCAGTTCTTC. This chain uses TRBV5-1 with TRBJ2-1; maybe TRBD1 (6 bases). The length of the CDR3 is 16 residues. With 0 bases removed from V and 4 bases from J, the gap between germline ends came to 14 bases. Germline values: CDR1 SGHRS, CDR2 YFSETQ. Based on the CDR3 plus reference TRBV5-1 and TRBJ2-1, the full variable domain is KAGVTQTPRYLIKTRGQQVTLSCSPISGHRSVSWYQQTPGQGLQFLFEYFSETQRNKGNFPGRFSGRQFSNSRSEMNVSTLELGDSALYLCASSLDRAFLYNEQFFGPGTRLTVL.

The rearrangement joins TRBV7-9 to TRBJ2-7; 7 bases fit TRBD1. Germline CDR1 is SEHNR and CDR2 is FQNEAQ (reference sequence). The CDR3 contains 13 residues. Trimming cost V 5 bases and J 3 bases; bases outside gene matches: 4. Written as DNA, the CDR3 is TGTGCCAGCAGCGCTCAGGGGGACTACGAGCAGTACTTC. Amino acids: CASSAQGDYEQYF.

This clonotype has only a few counts. This chain joins TRBV7-3 and TRBJ2-3; possible D gene TRBD1, 6 bases. The V end lost 6 bases, the J end lost 0 bases, and 10 bases lay between the germline ends. From germline, CDR1 is SGHTA and CDR2 FQGTGA. The CDR3 consists of 14 residues. The CDR3 protein is CASSWDISTDTQYF. The CDR3 DNA reads as TGTGCCAGCAGTTGGGACATAAGCACAGATACGCAGTATTTT.

The chain couples TRBV18 to TRBJ2-5; possible D gene TRBD2, 5 bases. This CDR3 comprises 17 residues. V shed 3 bases and J shed 0 bases, with 17 bases lying between them. Germline V lookup: CDR1 KGHSH, CDR2 LQKENI. CDR3 sequence: CASSPSISGVNQETQYF. The CDR3 DNA sequence: TGTGCCAGCTCACCCTCTATCTCCGGGGTTAACCAAGAGACCCAGTACTTC.

Turning to this clonotype: Compared with germline, one end of the junction differs, possibly owing to a read error. The J gene is TRBJ2-7, the V gene TRBV12-5; TRBD2 is a possible D gene (5 bases). The CDR3 consists of 15 residues. The germline V gene encodes CDR1 LGHNT and CDR2 FRNRAP. CDR3 amino acids: CASGLVKRAPYEQSF. The CDR3 DNA sequence: TGTGCTAGTGGTTTGGTAAAGAGGGCTCCCTACGAGCAGTCCTTC.

This clonotype was seen more than once but under ten times. The V call is TRBV29-1, the J call TRBJ2-1; 9 bases are shared with TRBD2. V dropped 7 bases and J dropped 6; count of bases not matched to a gene: 10. In germline, CDR1 is SQVTM, CDR2 ANQGSEA. CDR3 length: 14 amino acids. Written as DNA, the CDR3 is TGCAGCGACAAACCCGGGACTAGCATCAATGAGCAGTTCTTC. Residues: CSDKPGTSINEQFF.

This clonotype was seen a handful of times. CDR3 region: CASSLLSGSFSEQFF. As DNA, the CDR3 is TGCGCCAGCAGCTTGCTTAGCGGGAGCTTCAGTGAGCAGTTCTTC. The V gene is TRBV5-1, the J gene TRBJ2-1; TRBD2 aligns across 9 bases. This CDR3 region has 15 residues. The germline CDR1 and CDR2 sequences are SGHRS and YFSETQ. V dropped 1 base and J dropped 9; count of bases not matched to a gene: 8.

The chain is built from TRBV7-8 and TRBJ2-4; perhaps TRBD2 as D (6 bases). The length of the CDR3 is 17 residues. Trimming removed 5 bases from V and 1 base from J, with 18 bases in between. Germline lookup yields CDR1 SGHVS and CDR2 FQNEAQ. The CDR3 is CASSPPSGPNAKNIQYF. CDR3 DNA sequence: TGTGCCAGCAGCCCCCCCAGCGGGCCGAATGCCAAAAACATTCAGTACTTC.

This clonotype has only a few counts. The chain recombines TRBV4-1 with TRBJ2-4, with 9 nucleotides matching TRBD1. Germline V gene data show CDR1 as MGHRA and CDR2 as YSYEKL. V gave up 2 bases and J gave up 7 bases; unmatched junction bases: 15. This CDR3 region has 18 residues. The CDR3 DNA follows: TGCGCCAGCAGCCAAAGCGTTGTGCTCCGGGACAGGGTCAACATTCAGTACTTC. It encodes CASSQSVVLRDRVNIQYF.

This clonotype occurred a few times. The rearrangement joins TRBV24-1 to TRBJ2-7; D gene uncertain. The CDR3 contains 11 residues. With 4 bases removed from V and 3 bases from J, the gap between germline ends came to 3 bases. Looked up from germline, CDR1 is KGHDR and CDR2 is SFDVKD. Written as DNA, the CDR3 is TGTGCCACCAGTGACTACTACGAGCAGTACTTC. Its translation: CATSDYYEQYF.

This clonotype was counted once. The rearrangement uses TRBV7-8 and TRBJ2-1; 7 bases agree with TRBD1. The V gene's germline CDR1 is SGHVS and CDR2 FQNEAQ. The junction had 8 bases not matched to a gene; V was cut back by 5 bases and J by 7 bases. This CDR3 is built from 14 residues. CDR3 protein: CASSQQTGRNEQFF. CDR3 sequence (DNA): TGTGCCAGCAGCCAACAGACAGGGCGGAATGAGCAGTTCTTC.

The CDR3 sequence is CASSVGFAGTYEQYF. For the CDR3, the DNA is TGTGCCAGCAGCGTAGGATTCGCGGGGACCTACGAGCAGTACTTC. This chain uses TRBV9 with TRBJ2-7; weak D call: TRBD2 (6 bases). This CDR3 has 15 amino acids. Germline V gene lookup returns CDR1 SGDLS and CDR2 YYNGEE. Trimming took off 0 bases at V and 2 bases at J, with 12 bases between the two ends.

This clonotype has just a few counts. The V and J genes are TRBV4-1 and TRBJ1-2; D unresolved. V lost 1 base, J lost 7 bases, and 7 bases lay in between. CDR3 length: 12 amino acids. Germline V gives CDR1 MGHRA, CDR2 YSYEKL. The CDR3 DNA reads as TGCGCCAGCAGCCAAGTGTGGGGTGGCTACACCTTC. Its protein is CASSQVWGGYTF.

The chain couples TRBV19 to TRBJ1-5; D may be TRBD1 (5 bases). Germline V gene lookup returns CDR1 LNHDA and CDR2 SQIVND (reference sequence). The V end was cut by 7 bases, the J end by 4 bases, with 20 bases between. The CDR3 extends over 16 amino acids. CDR3 DNA: TGTGCCAGTATCGCTTGGACCTGGGGCCCAAATCAGCCCCAGCATTTT. As protein: CASIAWTWGPNQPQHF.

The chain joins TRBV7-3 to TRBJ2-6; D is ambiguous. This CDR3 spans 14 amino acids. The V end was cut by 5 bases, the J end by 1 base, with 6 bases between. Germline V gene sequence: CDR1 SGHTA, CDR2 FQGTGA. As DNA, the CDR3 is TGTGCCAGCAGCGTCAATTCTGGGGCCAACGTCCTGACTTTC. Amino acids: CASSVNSGANVLTF.

This clonotype turned up a few times. This rearrangement joins TRBV24-1 to TRBJ1-5; D call uncertain. The V gene lost 5 bases and the J gene lost 5 bases, with 9 bases spanning the gap. Germline V gives CDR1 KGHDR, CDR2 SFDVKD. CDR3 size: 13 residues. In DNA form, the CDR3 reads TGTGCCACCAGTGCCACCCCGGATCAGCCCCAGCATTTT. It yields the protein CATSATPDQPQHF.

The gene calls are TRBV7-9 and TRBJ2-3; 9 bases align to TRBD2. The CDR3 spans 14 residues. Germline V gene data show CDR1 as SEHNR and CDR2 as FQNEAQ (reference sequence). V lost 8 bases to trimming and J lost 2 bases; unmatched junction nucleotides: 5. The CDR3 DNA reads TGTGCCAGCCGACTAGCGGCGACCACAGATACGCAGTATTTT. Translating it yields CASRLAATTDTQYF.

The table lists this clonotype with a few counts. The chain recombines TRBV20-1 with TRBJ2-1, with 13 bases matching TRBD2. CDR1 is DFQATT and CDR2 is SNEGSKA in the germline V gene (reference sequence). Losses at the gene ends were 4 bases for V and 13 bases for J; bases not matched to a gene: 13. CDR3 length equals 15 residues. CDR3 in amino acids: CSATGGTSGTSDQFF. CDR3 DNA: TGCAGTGCTACAGGGGGGACTAGCGGGACCTCTGACCAGTTCTTC.

J is TRBJ2-7 and V is TRBV6-5; D gene uncertain. The CDR3 loop spans 17 amino acids. Per the germline V gene, CDR1 is MNHEY and CDR2 is SVGAGI. V shed 0 bases and J shed 2 bases, with 17 bases lying between them. The CDR3 loop is CASSYSSVFGRTYEQYF. CDR3 nucleotides: TGTGCCAGCAGTTACTCGAGCGTCTTTGGCCGCACCTACGAGCAGTACTTC.

The V gene is TRBV5-1, the J gene TRBJ2-2; D is possibly TRBD1 (6 bases). This CDR3 has 16 residues. V was pared by 1 base and J by 3 bases, with 13 bases between. In germline, CDR1 is SGHRS, CDR2 YFSETQ. CDR3 DNA: TGCGCCAGCAGCTTGTGGGCAGGGGTTGACACCGGGGAGCTGTTTTTT. Encoded protein: CASSLWAGVDTGELFF.

The V and J genes are TRBV6-2 or TRBV6-3 and TRBJ2-1, with 14 positions matching TRBD2. The CDR3 is 20 residues long. In germline, CDR1 is MNHEY, CDR2 SVGEGT. The trim removed 2 bases at V and 3 bases at J, leaving 12 bases unmatched. This chain's CDR3 is CASSYDGTSGSNEVYNEQFF. CDR3 DNA: TGTGCCAGCAGTTACGACGGGACTAGCGGGAGTAATGAGGTCTACAATGAGCAGTTCTTC.

The chain uses TRBV6-5 and TRBJ2-7, with 11 bases fitting TRBD2. The CDR3 has 17 residues. The V and J ends lost 0 bases and 3 bases, in that order; junction bases with no gene match: 7. Germline lookup yields CDR1 MNHEY and CDR2 SVGAGI. CDR3 sequence: CASSYSGLAGGSYEQYF. CDR3 nucleotide sequence: TGTGCCAGCAGTTACTCTGGGCTAGCGGGAGGTAGCTACGAGCAGTACTTC.

The rearrangement uses TRBV6-1 and TRBJ2-5, with 12 bases identical to TRBD2. The CDR3 contains 16 residues. Germline values: CDR1 MNHNS, CDR2 SASEGT. Trimming cost V 6 bases and J 4 bases; bases outside gene matches: 9. In DNA form, the CDR3 reads TGTGCCAGCAGCCGGACTAGCGGGATTAGGGGAGAGACCCAGTACTTC. Its protein is CASSRTSGIRGETQYF.

The J gene is TRBJ2-5, the V gene TRBV5-1, with D possibly being TRBD1 (5 bases). The CDR3 is 14 amino acids. The V end was cut by 4 bases, the J end by 1 base, with 11 bases between. Germline loops: CDR1 SGHRS, CDR2 YFSETQ. This CDR3 is CASSRQGPQETQYF. Written as DNA, the CDR3 is TGCGCCAGCAGCCGTCAGGGCCCCCAAGAGACCCAGTACTTC.

This clonotype was seen only a few times. The chain carries TRBV9 and TRBJ2-4; D call uncertain. The CDR3 totals 16 residues. V was cut by 5 bases and J by 5 bases, with 20 bases left in between. Looked up from germline, CDR1 is SGDLS and CDR2 is YYNGEE. CDR3 in amino acids: CASSLMDRPPQNIQYF. CDR3 nucleotides: TGTGCCAGCAGTCTCATGGACCGCCCTCCCCAAAACATTCAGTACTTC.

This chain links TRBV5-1 with TRBJ2-7; 9 positions match TRBD2. The CDR3 loop spans 16 amino acids. Germline CDR1 SGHRS, CDR2 YFSETQ. V lost 4 bases, J lost 1 base, and 9 bases stayed unmatched. CDR3 nucleotides: TGCGCCAGCAGCCTAGGCGGGACTAGCCCTTCCTACGAGCAGTACTTC. This gives the protein CASSLGGTSPSYEQYF.